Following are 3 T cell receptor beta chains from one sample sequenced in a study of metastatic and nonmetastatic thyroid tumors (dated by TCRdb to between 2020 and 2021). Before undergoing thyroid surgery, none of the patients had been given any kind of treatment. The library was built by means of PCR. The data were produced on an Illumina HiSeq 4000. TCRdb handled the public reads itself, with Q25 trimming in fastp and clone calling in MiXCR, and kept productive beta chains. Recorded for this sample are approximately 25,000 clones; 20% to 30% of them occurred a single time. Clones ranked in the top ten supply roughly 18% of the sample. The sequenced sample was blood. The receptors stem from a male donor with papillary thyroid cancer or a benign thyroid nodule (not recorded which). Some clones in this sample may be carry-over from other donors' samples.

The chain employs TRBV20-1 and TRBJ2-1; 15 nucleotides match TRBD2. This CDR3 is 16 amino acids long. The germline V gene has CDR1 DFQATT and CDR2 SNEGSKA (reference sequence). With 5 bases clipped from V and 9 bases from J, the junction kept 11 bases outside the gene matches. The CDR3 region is CSAEGLAGGIGGEQFF. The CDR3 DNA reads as TGCAGTGCTGAAGGACTAGCGGGAGGGATCGGCGGTGAGCAGTTCTTC.

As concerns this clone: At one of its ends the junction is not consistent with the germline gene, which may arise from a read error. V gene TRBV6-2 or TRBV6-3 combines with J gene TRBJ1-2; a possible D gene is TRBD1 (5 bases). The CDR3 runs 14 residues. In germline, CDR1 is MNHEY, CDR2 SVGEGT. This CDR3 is CTSSYAGTSYGYTF. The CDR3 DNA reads TGTACCAGCAGTTATGCCGGGACTAGCTATGGCTACACCTTC.

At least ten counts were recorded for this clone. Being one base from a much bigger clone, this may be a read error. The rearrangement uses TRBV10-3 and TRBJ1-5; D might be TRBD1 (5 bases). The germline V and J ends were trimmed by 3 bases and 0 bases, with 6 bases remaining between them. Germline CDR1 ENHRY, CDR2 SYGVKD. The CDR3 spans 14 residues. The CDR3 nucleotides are TGTGCCATCAGTGATGGGGGTAGCAATCAGCCCCAGCATTTT. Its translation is CAISDGGSNQPQHF.